The sequence of this TCR beta chain was determined in a study of blood T cell repertoires in COVID-19. At the level of the study: Collection of acute and convalescent COVID-19 samples took place in the United States, Italy and Spain. From T cells, B-cell-depleted T cells, or PBMCs came the material, which was cDNA or gDNA.

In the source study's methods: Estimates of nucleated cell counts were drawn from the amplification of reference gene primers. TCRdb keeps only in-frame clones here, not all; method: immunoSEQ multiplex PCR. The DNA was the basis for D and trimming; V, J and clone size are from that table. This sample has approximately 94,000 clones, with 70% to 90% found just once. V gave up 6 bases and J gave up 5 bases, with 13 bases separating them. Per the germline V gene, CDR1 is MRHNA and CDR2 is SNTAGT. The length of the CDR3 is 13 residues. The rearrangement joins TRBV6-4 to TRBJ1-1; TRBD1 is a possible D gene (6 bases). The sequenced material came from peripheral blood. The clonotype originates from a human donor in a cohort sampled during active COVID-19. CDR3 in amino acids: CASSAGARTEAFF. The CDR3 DNA reads as TGTGCCAGCAGCGCAGGGGCGCGTACTGAAGCTTTCTTT.